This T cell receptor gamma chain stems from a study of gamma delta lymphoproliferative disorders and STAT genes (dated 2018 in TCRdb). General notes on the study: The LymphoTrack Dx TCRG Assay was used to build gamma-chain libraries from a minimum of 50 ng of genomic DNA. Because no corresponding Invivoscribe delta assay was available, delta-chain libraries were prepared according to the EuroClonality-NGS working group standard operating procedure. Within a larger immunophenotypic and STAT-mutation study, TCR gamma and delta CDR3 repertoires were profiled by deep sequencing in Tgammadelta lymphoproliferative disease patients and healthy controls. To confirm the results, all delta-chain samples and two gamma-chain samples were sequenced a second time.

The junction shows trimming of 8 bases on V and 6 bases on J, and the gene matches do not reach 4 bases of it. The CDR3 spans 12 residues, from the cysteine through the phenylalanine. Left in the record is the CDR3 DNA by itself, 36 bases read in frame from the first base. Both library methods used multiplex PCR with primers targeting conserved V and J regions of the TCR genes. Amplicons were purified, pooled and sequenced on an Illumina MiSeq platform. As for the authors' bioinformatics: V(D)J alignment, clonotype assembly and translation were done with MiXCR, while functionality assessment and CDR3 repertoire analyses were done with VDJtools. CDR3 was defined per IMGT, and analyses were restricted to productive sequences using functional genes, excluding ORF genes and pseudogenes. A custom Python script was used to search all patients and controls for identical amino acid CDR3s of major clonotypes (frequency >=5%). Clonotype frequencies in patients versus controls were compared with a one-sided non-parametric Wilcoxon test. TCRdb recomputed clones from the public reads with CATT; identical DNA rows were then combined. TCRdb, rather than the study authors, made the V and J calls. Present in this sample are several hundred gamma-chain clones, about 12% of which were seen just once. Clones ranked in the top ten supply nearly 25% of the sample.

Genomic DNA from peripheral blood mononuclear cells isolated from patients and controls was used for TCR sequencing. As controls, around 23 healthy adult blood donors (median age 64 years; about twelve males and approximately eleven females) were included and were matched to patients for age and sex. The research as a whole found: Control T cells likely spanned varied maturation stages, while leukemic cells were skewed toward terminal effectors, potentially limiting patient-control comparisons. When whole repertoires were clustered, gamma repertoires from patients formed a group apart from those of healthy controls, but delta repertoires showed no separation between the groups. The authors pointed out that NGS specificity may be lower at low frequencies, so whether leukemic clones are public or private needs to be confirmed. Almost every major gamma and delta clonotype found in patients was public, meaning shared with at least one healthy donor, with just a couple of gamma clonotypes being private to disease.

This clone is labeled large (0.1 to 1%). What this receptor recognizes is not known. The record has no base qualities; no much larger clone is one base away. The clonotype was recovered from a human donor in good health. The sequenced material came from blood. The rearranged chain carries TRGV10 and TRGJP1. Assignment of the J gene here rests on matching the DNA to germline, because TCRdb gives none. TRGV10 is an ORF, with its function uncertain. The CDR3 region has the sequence CAAWDPGWFKIF. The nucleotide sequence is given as TGTGCTGCGTGGGATCCTGGTTGGTTCAAGATATTT.